The entry below describes one TCR beta chain. Its antigen is unidentified. This specimen comes from a study of cytomegalovirus exposure and HLA in healthy donors. Study-level findings and limits: As a later analysis revealed, most CMV-associated TCR beta chains appeared HLA-restricted. In a later analysis, HLA-associated TCR beta chains were more clonally expanded than equally common others. Researchers catalogued roughly 150 TCR beta chains as cytomegalovirus-associated. Among the sequence variants, a highly shared cluster was likely an artifact of sequencing.

The primer mix had 60 Vbeta and 13 Jbeta primers. Sequencing was performed with immunoSEQ multiplex PCR; in TCRdb, only in-frame clones are kept and a portion is missing. The sample yields about 130,000 clones, 81% seen once. Germline loops: CDR1 GTSNPN, CDR2 SVGIG (reference sequence). The CDR3 is 13 amino acids. Trimming took 5 bases from V and 6 from J, leaving 11 bases between them. Sample: PBMCs. This sequence joins TRBV30 and TRBJ1-6; D is possibly TRBD1 (5 bases). This receptor was obtained from a young man in good health and CMV-seropositive. For the CDR3, the DNA is TGTGCCTGGGGACAATTGGGTAATTCACCCCTCCACTTT. Translation: CAWGQLGNSPLHF. The full variable domain, rest sourced from reference TRBV30 and TRBJ1-6, is SQTIHQWPATLVQPVGSPLSLECTVEGTSNPNLYWYRQAAGRGLQLLFYSVGIGQISSEVPQNLSASRPQDRQFILSSKKLLLSDSGFYLCAWGQLGNSPLHFGNGTRLTVT.